This paragraph reports one T cell receptor (beta chain). The data belong to a study of T cell changes during pregnancy in multiple sclerosis. Profiling relied on immunoSEQ multiplex PCR, and the TCRdb table lists in-frame clones only, not all of them. This sample has 45,000 to 70,000 clones, with roughly 90% found just once. The V and J ends lost 7 bases and 8 bases, in that order; junction bases with no gene match: 9. CDR3 length equals 15 residues. CDR1 and CDR2 from the germline V gene are WSHSY and SAAADI. Specimen: CD4+ T cells from peripheral blood mononuclear cells, collected after pregnancy. The receptor comes from a female donor with multiple sclerosis, enrolled in a pregnancy study. The chain links TRBV10-2 to TRBJ2-1; 12 bases fit TRBD2. The CDR3 DNA reads as TGCGCCAGCATTCCCCCTAGCGGGGGGGCTTATGAGCAGTTCTTC. This codes for CASIPPSGGAYEQFF.